This TCR beta chain was retrieved from a study of beta chain features in type 1 diabetes. As for the study in general: What patients shared with healthy donors was a similar profile of age, gender and cell yields. The examined sorted cells totaled under 120 million across samples. General study findings and limits: Cells that show high TCR expression could be over-represented by cDNA sequencing. Researchers caution that PCR might favor shorter templates, equally among patients and controls.

Of note for this clone: The antigen remains unidentified.

The sequenced template was cDNA made from the entire isolated RNA. Method: immunoSEQ multiplex PCR; TCRdb's copy keeps in-frame clones and lacks some. The table records 350,000 to 450,000 clones, around 14% of them present only once. The sequencing sample was made of naive CD4+ T cells from blood. This TCR came from a man aged 30 to 39 in good health.

CDR3 nucleotides: TGTGCCAGTAGTATTTCGGTTAGCGGGAGACACCAGTACTTC. Its translation: CASSISVSGRHQYF. V gene TRBV19 combines with J gene TRBJ2-5, with TRBD2 identical over 9 bases. The J segment lost 10 bases and the V segment lost 3 bases, leaving 9 bases of the junction unmatched. The CDR3 contains 14 residues. CDR1 is LNHDA and CDR2 is SQIVND in the germline V gene (reference sequence).